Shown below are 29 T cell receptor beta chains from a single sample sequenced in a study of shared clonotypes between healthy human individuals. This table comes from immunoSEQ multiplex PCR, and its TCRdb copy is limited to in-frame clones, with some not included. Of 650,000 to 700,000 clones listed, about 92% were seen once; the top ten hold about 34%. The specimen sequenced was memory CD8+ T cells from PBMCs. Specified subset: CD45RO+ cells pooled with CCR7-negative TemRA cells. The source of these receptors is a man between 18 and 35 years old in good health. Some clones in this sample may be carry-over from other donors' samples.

In DNA, the CDR3 is TGTGCCAGCAGCCCAATTAACAGGGAGGATGAGCAGTTCTTC. Amino acid sequence: CASSPINREDEQFF. The chain uses TRBV7-9 and TRBJ2-1; tentatively, D is TRBD1 or TRBD2 (6 bases each). The CDR3 contains 14 residues. Germline V gene sequence: CDR1 SEHNR, CDR2 FQNEAQ (reference sequence). Trimming shortened V by 5 bases and J by 8 bases, and 16 bases separated the two germline ends.

The CDR3 DNA is TGTGCCAGCATGGGGGGACTAGCGGGAGGCTTAACCTACGAGCAGTACTTC. It specifies CASMGGLAGGLTYEQYF. The V and J genes are TRBV2 and TRBJ2-7; 15 bases map to TRBD2. Germline CDR1 is SNHLY and CDR2 is FYNNEI. The ends lost 7 bases at V and 2 bases at J; junction bases unmatched: 9. The CDR3 totals 17 residues.

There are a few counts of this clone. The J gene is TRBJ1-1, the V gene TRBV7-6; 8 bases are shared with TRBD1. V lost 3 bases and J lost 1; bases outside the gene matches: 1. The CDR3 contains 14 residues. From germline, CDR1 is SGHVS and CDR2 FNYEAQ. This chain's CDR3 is CASSLGTGNTEAFF. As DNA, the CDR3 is TGTGCCAGCAGCTTGGGGACAGGGAACACTGAAGCTTTCTTT.

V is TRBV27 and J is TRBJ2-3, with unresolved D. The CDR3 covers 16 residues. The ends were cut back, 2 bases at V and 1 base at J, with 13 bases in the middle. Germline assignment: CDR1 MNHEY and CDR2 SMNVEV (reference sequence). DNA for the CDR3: TGTGCCAGCAGTTTAGTTTTCGTACGGGGCACAGATACGCAGTATTTT. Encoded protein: CASSLVFVRGTDTQYF.

The CDR3 coding sequence is TGCGCCAGCAGCCAAGATGGAGGACTAGCCTTCAATGAGCAGTTCTTC. Translated: CASSQDGGLAFNEQFF. V gene TRBV4-3 combines with J gene TRBJ2-1, with 8 bases aligning to TRBD2. The CDR3 sequence is 16 residues long. Germline V CDR1 and CDR2: LGHNA, YSLEER. The junction had 7 bases not matched to a gene; V was cut back by 0 bases and J by 6 bases.

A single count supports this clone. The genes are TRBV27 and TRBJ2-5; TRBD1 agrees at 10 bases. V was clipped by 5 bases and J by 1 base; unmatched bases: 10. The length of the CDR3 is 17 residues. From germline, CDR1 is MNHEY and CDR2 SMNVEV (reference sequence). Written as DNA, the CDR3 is TGTGCCAGCAGTAAAATAACCGGGACAGGGGTCCAAGAGACCCAGTACTTC. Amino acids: CASSKITGTGVQETQYF.

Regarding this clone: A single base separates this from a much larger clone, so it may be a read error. The CDR3 DNA sequence: TGCGTCAGCAGCCAAGGTCGACTAGCGGGAGACGAGCAGTACTTC. Translated: CVSSQGRLAGDEQYF. The genes are TRBV4-1 and TRBJ2-7, with 12 positions matching TRBD2. Per the germline V gene, CDR1 is MGHRA and CDR2 is YSYEKL. The CDR3 is 15 amino acids.

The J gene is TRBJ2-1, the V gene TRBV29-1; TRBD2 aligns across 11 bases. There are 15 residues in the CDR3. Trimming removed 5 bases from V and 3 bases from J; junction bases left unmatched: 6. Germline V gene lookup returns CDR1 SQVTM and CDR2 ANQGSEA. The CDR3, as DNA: TGCAGCGTTTTTAGCGGGAGGGCCCTCTACAATGAGCAGTTCTTC. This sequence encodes CSVFSGRALYNEQFF.

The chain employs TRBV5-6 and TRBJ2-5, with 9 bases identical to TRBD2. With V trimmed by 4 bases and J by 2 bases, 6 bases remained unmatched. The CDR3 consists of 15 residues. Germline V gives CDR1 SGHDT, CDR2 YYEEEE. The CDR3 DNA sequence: TGTGCCAGCAGCGAGGCGGGACTAGCACAAGAGACCCAGTACTTC. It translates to CASSEAGLAQETQYF.

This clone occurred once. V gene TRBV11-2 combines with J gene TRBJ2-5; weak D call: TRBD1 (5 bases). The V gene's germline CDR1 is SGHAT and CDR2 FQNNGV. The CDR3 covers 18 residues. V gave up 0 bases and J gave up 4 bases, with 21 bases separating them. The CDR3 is CASSLDLRAPALRETQYF. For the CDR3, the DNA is TGTGCCAGCAGCTTAGATCTCAGGGCCCCCGCACTTCGAGAGACCCAGTACTTC.

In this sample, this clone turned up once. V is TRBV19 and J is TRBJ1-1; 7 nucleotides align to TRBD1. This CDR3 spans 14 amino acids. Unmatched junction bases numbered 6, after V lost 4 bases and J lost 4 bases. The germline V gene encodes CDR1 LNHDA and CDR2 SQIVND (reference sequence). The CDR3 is CASSRRQGVTEAFF. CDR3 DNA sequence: TGTGCCAGTAGTAGGCGGCAGGGGGTCACTGAAGCTTTCTTT.

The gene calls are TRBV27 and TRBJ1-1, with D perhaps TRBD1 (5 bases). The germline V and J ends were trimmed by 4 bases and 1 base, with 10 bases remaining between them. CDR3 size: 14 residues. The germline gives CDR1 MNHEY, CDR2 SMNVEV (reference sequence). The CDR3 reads CASSWAGGNTEAFF. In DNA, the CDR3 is TGTGCCAGCAGTTGGGCCGGGGGGAACACTGAAGCTTTCTTT.

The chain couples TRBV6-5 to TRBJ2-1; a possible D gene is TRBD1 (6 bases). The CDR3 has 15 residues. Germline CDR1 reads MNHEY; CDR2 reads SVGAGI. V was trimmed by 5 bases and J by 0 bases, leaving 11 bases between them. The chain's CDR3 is CASSHDRSSYNEQFF. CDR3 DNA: TGTGCCAGCAGTCATGACAGGAGCTCCTACAATGAGCAGTTCTTC.

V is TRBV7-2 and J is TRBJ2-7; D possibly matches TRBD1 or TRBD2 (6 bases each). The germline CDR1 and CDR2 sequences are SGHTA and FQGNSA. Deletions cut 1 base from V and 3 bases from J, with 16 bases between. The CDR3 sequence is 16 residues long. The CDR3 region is CASSLDGGLASYEQYF. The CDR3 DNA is TGTGCCAGCAGCTTAGATGGGGGGCTAGCAAGCTACGAGCAGTACTTC.

The chain's CDR3 is CASSQGASVTEAFF. Written as DNA, the CDR3 is TGTGCCAGCAGTCAGGGGGCGTCCGTCACTGAAGCTTTCTTT. The chain uses TRBV27 and TRBJ1-1, with TRBD1 identical over 8 bases. The germline gives CDR1 MNHEY, CDR2 SMNVEV (reference sequence). The CDR3 contains 14 residues. V was clipped by 5 bases and J by 4 bases; unmatched bases: 6.

The CDR3 reads CASSPPVSETYTGELFF. The DNA of the CDR3 is TGTGCCAGCAGCCCCCCCGTGTCAGAAACCTACACCGGGGAGCTGTTTTTT. The J gene is TRBJ2-2, the V gene TRBV4-2; D is ambiguous. V lost 4 bases and J lost 3, with 18 bases in between. The length of the CDR3 is 17 residues. From germline, CDR1 is LGHNA and CDR2 YNFKEQ.

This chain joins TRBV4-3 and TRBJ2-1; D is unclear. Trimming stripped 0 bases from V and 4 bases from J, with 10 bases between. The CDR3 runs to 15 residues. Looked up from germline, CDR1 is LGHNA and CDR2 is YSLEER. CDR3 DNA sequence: TGCGCCAGCAGCCAAGATACCCAGGTTTACAATGAGCAGTTCTTC. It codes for CASSQDTQVYNEQFF.

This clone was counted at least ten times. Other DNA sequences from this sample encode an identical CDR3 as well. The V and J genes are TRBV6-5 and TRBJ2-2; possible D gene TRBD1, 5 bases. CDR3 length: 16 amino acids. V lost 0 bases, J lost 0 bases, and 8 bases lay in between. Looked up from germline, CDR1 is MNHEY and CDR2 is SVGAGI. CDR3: CASSYSMGPNTGELFF. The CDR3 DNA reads TGTGCCAGCAGTTACTCGATGGGGCCGAACACCGGGGAGCTGTTTTTT.

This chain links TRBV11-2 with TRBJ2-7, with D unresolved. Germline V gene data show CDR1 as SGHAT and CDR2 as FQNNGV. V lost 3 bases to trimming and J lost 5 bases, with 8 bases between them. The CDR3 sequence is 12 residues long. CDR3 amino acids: CASSFGANEQYF. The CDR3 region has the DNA TGTGCCAGCAGCTTCGGCGCCAACGAGCAGTACTTC.

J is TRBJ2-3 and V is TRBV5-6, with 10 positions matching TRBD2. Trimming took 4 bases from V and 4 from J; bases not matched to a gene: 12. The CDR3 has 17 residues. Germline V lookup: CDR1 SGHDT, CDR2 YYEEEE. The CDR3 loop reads CASSPGTSVLWSDTQYF. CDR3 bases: TGTGCCAGCAGCCCAGGGACTAGCGTCCTATGGTCAGATACGCAGTATTTT.

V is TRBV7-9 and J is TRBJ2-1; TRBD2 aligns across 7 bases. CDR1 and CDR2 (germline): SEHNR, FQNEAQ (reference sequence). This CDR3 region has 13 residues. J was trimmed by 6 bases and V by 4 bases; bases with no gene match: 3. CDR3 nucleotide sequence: TGTGCCAGCAGCTGGGACTACCCCAATGAGCAGTTCTTC. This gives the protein CASSWDYPNEQFF.

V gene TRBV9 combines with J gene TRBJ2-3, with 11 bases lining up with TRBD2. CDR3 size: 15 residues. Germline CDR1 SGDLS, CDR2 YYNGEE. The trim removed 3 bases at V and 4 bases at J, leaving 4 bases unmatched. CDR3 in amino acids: CASSGSGRVSDTQYF. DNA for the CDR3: TGTGCCAGCAGCGGTAGCGGGAGGGTTTCAGATACGCAGTATTTT.

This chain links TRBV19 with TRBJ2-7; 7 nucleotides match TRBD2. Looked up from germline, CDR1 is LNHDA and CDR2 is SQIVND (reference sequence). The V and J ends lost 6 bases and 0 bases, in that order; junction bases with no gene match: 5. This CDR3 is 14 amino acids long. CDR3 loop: CASRSGGGSYEQYF. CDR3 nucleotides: TGTGCCAGTAGGTCCGGCGGGGGCTCCTACGAGCAGTACTTC.

CDR3 amino acids: CASTPRARTGEKLFF. The CDR3 DNA is TGTGCCAGCACCCCCCGAGCGCGGACGGGTGAAAAACTGTTTTTT. The chain carries TRBV6-5 and TRBJ1-4; D gene unclear. Germline V gene data show CDR1 as MNHEY and CDR2 as SVGAGI. V shed 7 bases and J shed 7 bases, with 19 bases lying between them. CDR3 length: 15 amino acids.

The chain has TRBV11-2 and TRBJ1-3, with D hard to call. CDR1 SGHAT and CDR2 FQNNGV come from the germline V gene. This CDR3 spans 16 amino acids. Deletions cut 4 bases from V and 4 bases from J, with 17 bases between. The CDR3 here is CASSSREMGGGNTIYF. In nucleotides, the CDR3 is TGTGCCAGCAGCTCCCGTGAGATGGGAGGGGGAAACACCATATATTTT.

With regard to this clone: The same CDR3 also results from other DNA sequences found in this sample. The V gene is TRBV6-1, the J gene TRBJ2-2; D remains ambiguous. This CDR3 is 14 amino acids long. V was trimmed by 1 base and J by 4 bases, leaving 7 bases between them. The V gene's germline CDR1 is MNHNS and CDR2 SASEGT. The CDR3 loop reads CASSEGVGTGELFF. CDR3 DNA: TGTGCCAGCAGTGAAGGCGTAGGCACCGGGGAGCTGTTTTTT.

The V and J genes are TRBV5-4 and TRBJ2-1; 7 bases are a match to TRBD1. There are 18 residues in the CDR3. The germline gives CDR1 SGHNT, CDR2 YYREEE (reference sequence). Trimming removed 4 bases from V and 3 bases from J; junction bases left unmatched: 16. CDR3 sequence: CASSPLSGPDRDYNEQFF. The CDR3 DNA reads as TGTGCCAGCAGCCCTTTGTCAGGACCCGACAGGGACTACAATGAGCAGTTCTTC.

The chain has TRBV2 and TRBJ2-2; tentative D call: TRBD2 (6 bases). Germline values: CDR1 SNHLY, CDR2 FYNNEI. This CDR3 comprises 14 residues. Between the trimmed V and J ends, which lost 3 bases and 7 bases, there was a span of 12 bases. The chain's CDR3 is CASSESRGSGELFF. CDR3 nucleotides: TGTGCCAGCAGTGAGTCACGGGGGAGCGGGGAGCTGTTTTTT.

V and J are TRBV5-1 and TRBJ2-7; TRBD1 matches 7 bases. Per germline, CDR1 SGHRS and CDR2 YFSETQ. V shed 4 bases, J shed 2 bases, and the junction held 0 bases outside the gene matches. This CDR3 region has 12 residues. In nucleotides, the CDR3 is TGCGCCAGCAGCGACAGGGCCTACGAGCAGTACTTC. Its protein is CASSDRAYEQYF.